Sequencing of this T cell receptor beta chain was carried out in a study of T cells after yellow fever vaccination. TCRdb fed the 5' RACE reads into MiXCR, producing one record per CDR3 protein. The repertoire holds 230,000 or so distinct CDR3 sequences, with around 3.5% as singletons. This clonotype was counted many times. Its specificity is not known. The CDR3 has 14 amino acids. Germline CDR1 and CDR2: SNHLY and FYNNEI. V dropped 5 bases and J dropped 3 bases, with 14 bases sitting between them. General study points: Researchers report a weaker secondary response that nonetheless peaked faster, day 5 versus 15.

The clonotype originates from a man aged 18 to 35 who received the YFV17D yellow fever vaccine. Sequenced here: PBMCs, sampled 15 days after the yellow fever booster vaccination. This chain uses TRBV2 with TRBJ2-7; TRBD2 is a possible D gene (7 bases). For the CDR3, the DNA is TGTGCCAGCAGTTCGGTGGGAGGGGGCTACGAGCAGTACTTC. Its protein product is CASSSVGGGYEQYF.